The subject of this entry is one T cell receptor beta chain. Antigen: not known. The sample comes from a study of T cell responses to AZD1222 COVID-19 vaccine. At the level of the study: Combined were second doses at about 4 or about 12 weeks.

The protocol was immunoSEQ multiplex PCR, while the TCRdb copy is restricted to in-frame clones and leaves out a portion. The sample includes under 130,000 clones, roughly 88% seen only once; the top ten take more than 4.5%. V trimming: 4 bases; J trimming: 3 bases; junction bases outside the gene matches: 13. The CDR3 has 18 amino acids. The germline CDR1 and CDR2 sequences are SGHTS and YDEGEE. Study-wide findings and caveats: Along spike, vaccine-associated CD4 TCRs were found throughout, with dominance at 160-218 and 743-854. Once two AZD1222 doses were given, Spike-specific TCR breadth and depth went up. Most donors were white British and more were female, and clonal diversity was possibly underestimated.

The rearrangement uses TRBV5-8 and TRBJ2-3; 11 nucleotides align to TRBD2. The sample here was peripheral blood, taken on day 0 of AZD1222 vaccination. The TCR was taken from an adult in good health. The CDR3 is CASSIASLAGGTTDTQYF. CDR3 DNA sequence: TGTGCCAGCAGCATTGCCTCTCTAGCGGGGGGCACGACAGATACGCAGTATTTT.